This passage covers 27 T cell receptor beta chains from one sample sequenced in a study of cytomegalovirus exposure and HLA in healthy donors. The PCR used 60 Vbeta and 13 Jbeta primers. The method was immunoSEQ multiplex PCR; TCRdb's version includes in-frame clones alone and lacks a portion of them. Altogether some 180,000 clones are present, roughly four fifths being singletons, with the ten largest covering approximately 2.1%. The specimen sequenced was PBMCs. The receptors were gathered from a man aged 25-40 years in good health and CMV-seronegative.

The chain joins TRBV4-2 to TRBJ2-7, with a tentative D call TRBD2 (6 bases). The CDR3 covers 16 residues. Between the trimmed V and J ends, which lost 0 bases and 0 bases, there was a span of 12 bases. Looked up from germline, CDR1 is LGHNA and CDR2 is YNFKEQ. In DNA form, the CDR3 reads TGTGCCAGCAGCCAAGAGTCAACTAGCAGCTCCTACGAGCAGTACTTC. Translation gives CASSQESTSSSYEQYF.

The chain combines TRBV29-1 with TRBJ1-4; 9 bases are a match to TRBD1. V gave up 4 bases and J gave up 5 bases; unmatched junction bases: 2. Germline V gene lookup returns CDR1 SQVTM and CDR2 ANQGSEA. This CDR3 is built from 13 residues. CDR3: CSVGGTGNEKLFF. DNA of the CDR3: TGCAGCGTTGGGGGGACAGGGAATGAAAAACTGTTTTTT.

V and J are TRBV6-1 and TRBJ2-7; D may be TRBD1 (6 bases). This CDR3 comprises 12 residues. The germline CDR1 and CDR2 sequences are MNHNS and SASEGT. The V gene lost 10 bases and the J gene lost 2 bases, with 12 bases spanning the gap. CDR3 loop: CATTGHAYEQYF. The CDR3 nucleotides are TGTGCCACTACGGGACATGCCTACGAGCAGTACTTC.

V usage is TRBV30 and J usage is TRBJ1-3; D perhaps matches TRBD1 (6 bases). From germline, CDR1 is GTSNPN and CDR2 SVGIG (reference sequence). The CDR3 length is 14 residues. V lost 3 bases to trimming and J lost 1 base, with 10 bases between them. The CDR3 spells CAWRSRGSGNTIYF. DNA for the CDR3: TGTGCCTGGAGAAGCAGGGGTTCTGGAAACACCATATATTTT.

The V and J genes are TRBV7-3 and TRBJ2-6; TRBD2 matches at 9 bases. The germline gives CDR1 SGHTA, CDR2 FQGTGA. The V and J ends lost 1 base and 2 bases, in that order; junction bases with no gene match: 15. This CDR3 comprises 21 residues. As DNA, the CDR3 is TGTGCCAGCAGCTTAAAGAACTTGACTAGCGGAAACGCTCCTGGGGCCAACGTCCTGACTTTC. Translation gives CASSLKNLTSGNAPGANVLTF.

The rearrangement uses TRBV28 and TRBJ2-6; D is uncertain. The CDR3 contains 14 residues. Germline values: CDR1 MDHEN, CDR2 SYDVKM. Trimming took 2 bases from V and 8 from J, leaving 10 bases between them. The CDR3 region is CASSLRQRSNVLTF. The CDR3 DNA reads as TGTGCCAGCAGTTTAAGACAAAGGTCCAACGTCCTGACTTTC.

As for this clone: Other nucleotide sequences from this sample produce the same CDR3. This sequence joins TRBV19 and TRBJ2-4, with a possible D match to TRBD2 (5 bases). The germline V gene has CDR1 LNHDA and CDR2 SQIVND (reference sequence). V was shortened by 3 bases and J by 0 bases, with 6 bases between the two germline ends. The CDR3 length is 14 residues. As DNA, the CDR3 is TGTGCCAGTAGTATCCGGGGAGCCAAAAACATTCAGTACTTC. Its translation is CASSIRGAKNIQYF.

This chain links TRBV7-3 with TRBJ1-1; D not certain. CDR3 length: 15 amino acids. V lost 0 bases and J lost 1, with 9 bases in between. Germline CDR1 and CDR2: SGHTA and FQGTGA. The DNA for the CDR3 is TGTGCCAGCAGCTTAACGGGAGGTAGGAACACTGAAGCTTTCTTT. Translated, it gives CASSLTGGRNTEAFF.

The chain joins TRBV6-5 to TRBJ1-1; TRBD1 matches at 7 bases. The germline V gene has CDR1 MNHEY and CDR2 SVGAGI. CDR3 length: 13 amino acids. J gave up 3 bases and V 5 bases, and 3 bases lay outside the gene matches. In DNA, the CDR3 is TGTGCCAGCAGTCTGACAGGGTACACTGAAGCTTTCTTT. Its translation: CASSLTGYTEAFF.

CDR3 protein: CASRTTSGRGGHEQYF. CDR3 sequence (DNA): TGCGCCAGCAGGACGACTAGCGGGAGGGGAGGCCACGAGCAGTACTTC. This rearrangement joins TRBV5-1 to TRBJ2-7; 14 bases align to TRBD2. This CDR3 is 16 amino acids long. Trimming at V came to 5 bases and at J to 5 bases, leaving 9 bases not matched to a gene. Germline assignment: CDR1 SGHRS and CDR2 YFSETQ.

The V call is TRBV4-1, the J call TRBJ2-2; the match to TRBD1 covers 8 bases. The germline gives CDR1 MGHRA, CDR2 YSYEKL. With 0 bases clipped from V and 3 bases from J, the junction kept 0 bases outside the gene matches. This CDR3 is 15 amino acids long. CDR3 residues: CASSQEDRDTGELFF. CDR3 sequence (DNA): TGCGCCAGCAGCCAAGAGGACAGGGACACCGGGGAGCTGTTTTTT.

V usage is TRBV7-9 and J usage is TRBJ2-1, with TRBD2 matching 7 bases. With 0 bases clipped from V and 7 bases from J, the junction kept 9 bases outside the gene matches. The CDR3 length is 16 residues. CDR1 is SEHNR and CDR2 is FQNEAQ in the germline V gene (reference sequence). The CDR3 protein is CASSLASSGVGNEQFF. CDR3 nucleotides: TGTGCCAGCAGCTTAGCTTCTAGCGGAGTGGGGAATGAGCAGTTCTTC.

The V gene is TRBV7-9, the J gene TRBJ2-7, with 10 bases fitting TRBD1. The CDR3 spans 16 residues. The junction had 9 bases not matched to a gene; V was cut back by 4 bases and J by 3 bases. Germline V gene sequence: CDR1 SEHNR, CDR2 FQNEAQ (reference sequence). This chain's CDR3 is CASSSPLTGGYYEQYF. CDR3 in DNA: TGTGCCAGCAGCTCACCTTTGACAGGGGGCTACTACGAGCAGTACTTC.

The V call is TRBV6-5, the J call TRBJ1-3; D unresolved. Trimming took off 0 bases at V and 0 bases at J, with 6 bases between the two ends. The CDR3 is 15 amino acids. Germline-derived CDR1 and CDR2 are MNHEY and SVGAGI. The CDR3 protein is CASSYSRGSGNTIYF. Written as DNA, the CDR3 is TGTGCCAGCAGTTACTCCCGGGGCTCTGGAAACACCATATATTTT.

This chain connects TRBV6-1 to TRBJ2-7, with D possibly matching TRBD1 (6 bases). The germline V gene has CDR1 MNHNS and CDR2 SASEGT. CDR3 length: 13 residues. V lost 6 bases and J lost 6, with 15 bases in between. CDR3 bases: TGTGCCAGCAGCGACAGGATAGCCGGCGAGCAGTACTTC. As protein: CASSDRIAGEQYF.

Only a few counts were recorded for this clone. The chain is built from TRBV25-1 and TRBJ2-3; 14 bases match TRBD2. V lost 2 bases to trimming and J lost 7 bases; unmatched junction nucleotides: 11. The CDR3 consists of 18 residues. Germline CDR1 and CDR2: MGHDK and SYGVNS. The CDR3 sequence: CASSEKGLAGAPPYTQYF. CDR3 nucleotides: TGTGCCAGCAGTGAAAAGGGACTAGCGGGAGCCCCACCATATACGCAGTATTTT. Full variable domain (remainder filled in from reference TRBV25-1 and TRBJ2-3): EADIYQTPRYLVIGTGKKITLECSQTMGHDKMYWYQQDPGMELHLIHYSYGVNSTEKGDLSSESTVSRIRTEHFPLTLESARPSHTSQYLCASSEKGLAGAPPYTQYFGPGTRLTVL.

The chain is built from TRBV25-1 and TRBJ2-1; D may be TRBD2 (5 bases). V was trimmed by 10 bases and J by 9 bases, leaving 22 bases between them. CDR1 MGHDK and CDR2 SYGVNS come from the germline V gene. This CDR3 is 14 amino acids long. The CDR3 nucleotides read TGTGCCACCACCCCGGCAGCGGTCCGGGGTGAGCAGTTCTTC. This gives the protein CATTPAAVRGEQFF.

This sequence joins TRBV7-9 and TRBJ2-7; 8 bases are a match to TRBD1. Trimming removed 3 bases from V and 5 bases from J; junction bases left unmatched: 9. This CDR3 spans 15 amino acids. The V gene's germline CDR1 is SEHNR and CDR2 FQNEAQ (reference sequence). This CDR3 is CASSLRRQGSDEQYF. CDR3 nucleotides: TGTGCCAGCAGCTTGAGGCGACAGGGGTCCGACGAGCAGTACTTC. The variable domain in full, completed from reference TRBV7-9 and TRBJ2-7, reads DTGVSQNPRHKITKRGQNVTFRCDPISEHNRLYWYRQTLGQGPEFLTYFQNEAQLEKSRLLSDRFSAERPKGSFSTLEIQRTEQGDSAMYLCASSLRRQGSDEQYFGPGTRLTVT.

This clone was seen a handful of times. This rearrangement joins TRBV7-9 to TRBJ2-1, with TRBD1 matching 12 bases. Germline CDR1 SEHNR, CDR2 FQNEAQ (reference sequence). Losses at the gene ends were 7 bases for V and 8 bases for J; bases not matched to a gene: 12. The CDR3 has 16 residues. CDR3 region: CASITFGTGGEYEQFF. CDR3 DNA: TGTGCCAGCATTACCTTCGGGACAGGGGGCGAATATGAGCAGTTCTTC.

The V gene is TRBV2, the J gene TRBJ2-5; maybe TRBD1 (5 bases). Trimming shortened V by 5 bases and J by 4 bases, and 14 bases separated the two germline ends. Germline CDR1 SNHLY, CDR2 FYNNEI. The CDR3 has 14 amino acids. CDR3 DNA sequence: TGTGCCAGCAGTTCAGGGTCGCCGGGAGAGACCCAGTACTTC. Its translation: CASSSGSPGETQYF.

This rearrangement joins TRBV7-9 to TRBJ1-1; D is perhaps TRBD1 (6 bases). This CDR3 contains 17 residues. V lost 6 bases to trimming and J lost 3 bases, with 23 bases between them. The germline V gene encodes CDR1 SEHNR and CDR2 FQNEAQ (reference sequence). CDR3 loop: CASSTQIGGVGYTEAFF. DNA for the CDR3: TGTGCCAGCAGTACTCAAATAGGGGGAGTAGGGTACACTGAAGCTTTCTTT. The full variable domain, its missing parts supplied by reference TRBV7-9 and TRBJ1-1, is DTGVSQNPRHKITKRGQNVTFRCDPISEHNRLYWYRQTLGQGPEFLTYFQNEAQLEKSRLLSDRFSAERPKGSFSTLEIQRTEQGDSAMYLCASSTQIGGVGYTEAFFGQGTRLTVV.

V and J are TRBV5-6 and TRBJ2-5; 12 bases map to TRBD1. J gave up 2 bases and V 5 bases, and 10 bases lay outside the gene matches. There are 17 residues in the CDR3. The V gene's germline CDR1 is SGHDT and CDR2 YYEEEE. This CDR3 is CASSSDGTGGGQETQYF. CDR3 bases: TGTGCCAGCAGTAGTGACGGGACAGGGGGCGGACAAGAGACCCAGTACTTC. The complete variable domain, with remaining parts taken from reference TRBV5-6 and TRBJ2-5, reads DAGVTQSPTHLIKTRGQQVTLRCSPKSGHDTVSWYQQALGQGPQFIFQYYEEEERQRGNFPDRFSGHQFPNYSSELNVNALLLGDSALYLCASSSDGTGGGQETQYFGPGTRLLVL.

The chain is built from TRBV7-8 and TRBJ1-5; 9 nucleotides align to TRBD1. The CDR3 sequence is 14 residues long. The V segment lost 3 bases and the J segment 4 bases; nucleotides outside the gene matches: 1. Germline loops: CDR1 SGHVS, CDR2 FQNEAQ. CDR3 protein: CASSFGQGNQPQHF. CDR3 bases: TGTGCCAGCAGCTTTGGACAGGGGAATCAGCCCCAGCATTTT.

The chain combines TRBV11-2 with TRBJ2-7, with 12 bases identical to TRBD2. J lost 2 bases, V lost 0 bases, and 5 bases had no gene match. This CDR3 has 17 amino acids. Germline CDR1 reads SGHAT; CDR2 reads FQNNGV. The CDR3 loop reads CASSLDPSGRAAYEQYF. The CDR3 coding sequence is TGTGCCAGCAGCTTAGATCCTAGCGGGAGGGCGGCCTACGAGCAGTACTTC.

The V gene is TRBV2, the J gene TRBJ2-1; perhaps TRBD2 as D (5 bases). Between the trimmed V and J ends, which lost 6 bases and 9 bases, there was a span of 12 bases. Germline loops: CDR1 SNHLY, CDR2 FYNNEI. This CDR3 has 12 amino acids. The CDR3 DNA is TGTGCCAGCAGCGGGCCCCGGGGTGAGCAGTTCTTC. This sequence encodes CASSGPRGEQFF. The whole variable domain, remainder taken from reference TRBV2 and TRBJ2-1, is EPEVTQTPSHQVTQMGQEVILRCVPISNHLYFYWYRQILGQKVEFLVSFYNNEISEKSEIFDDQFSVERPDGSNFTLKIRSTKLEDSAMYFCASSGPRGEQFFGPGTRLTVL.

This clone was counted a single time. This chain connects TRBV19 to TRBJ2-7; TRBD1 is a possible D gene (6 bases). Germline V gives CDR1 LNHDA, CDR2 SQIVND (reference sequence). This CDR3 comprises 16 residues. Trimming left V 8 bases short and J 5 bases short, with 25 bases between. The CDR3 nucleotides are TGTGCCAGTGACCCCGGTGGGGCAGGGGCCCTCAACGAGCAGTACTTC. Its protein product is CASDPGGAGALNEQYF.

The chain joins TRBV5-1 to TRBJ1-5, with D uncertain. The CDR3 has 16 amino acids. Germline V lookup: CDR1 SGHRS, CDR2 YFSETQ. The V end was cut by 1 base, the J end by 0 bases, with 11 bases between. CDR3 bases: TGCGCCAGCAGCTTGTTTGGGAGGGATAGCAATCAGCCCCAGCATTTT. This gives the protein CASSLFGRDSNQPQHF.